This T cell receptor (beta chain) originates from a study of cytomegalovirus exposure and HLA in healthy donors. V was pared by 3 bases and J by 4 bases, with 10 bases between. Germline V gives CDR1 MNHEY, CDR2 SVGAGI. This CDR3 spans 14 amino acids. The study ran its PCR with 60 Vbeta and 13 Jbeta primers. The table came from immunoSEQ multiplex PCR; TCRdb's copy has only in-frame clones and leaves some out. This table holds about 130,000 clones, roughly 77% found once. The table lists this clone with a few counts. What it binds is not known. Study results and limitations: TCR beta V segments were, for the most part, productive about 87% or about 30% of the time in an earlier analysis. Most TCR sequences were uncommon, yet certain public TCRs appeared in many donors.

The J gene is TRBJ1-3, the V gene TRBV6-5; TRBD1 is a possible D gene (5 bases). Sequenced material: PBMCs. The sequence derives from a woman aged 40 to 50 in good health and CMV-seropositive. CDR3: CASSYITGGNTIYF. The DNA of the CDR3 is TGTGCCAGCAGTTATATTACAGGCGGAAACACCATATATTTT.